Included here is one TCR beta chain sequence, with context. The data derive from a study of shared T cell receptors in the human thymus. Sequenced by immunoSEQ multiplex PCR; TCRdb stores in-frame clones only, minus some. The sample carries 55,000 to 75,000 clones, roughly 96% recorded once. The CDR3 is 17 residues long. Trimming stripped 2 bases from V and 0 bases from J, with 14 bases between. Germline V gene data show CDR1 as SGHTA and CDR2 as FQGTGA. V gene TRBV7-3 combines with J gene TRBJ1-5; D unclear. The receptor comes from a human donor. Sequenced: thymocytes. CDR3 sequence: CASSLEQYLYSNQPQHF. CDR3 nucleotides: TGTGCCAGCAGCTTAGAACAGTATCTTTATAGCAATCAGCCCCAGCATTTT.